Below, 20 T cell receptor beta chains from the same sample are listed, as sequenced in a study of blood T cells in healthy people across ages. The second PCR ran roughly 7 to 11 cycles with a sample-barcoded 5' primer and J-beta primers. TCRdb redid the calling of the 5' RACE reads with MiXCR, one entry per CDR3 protein. The top ten clones hold approximately 14% of a sample with hundreds of thousands of distinct CDR3 sequences, under 30% of them seen once. The sequenced material came from blood. All receptors come from a woman older than 75 in good health.

Of note for this clonotype: One base away lies a much larger clone, so this may be a sequencing read error. V and J are TRBV6-2 or TRBV6-3 and TRBJ2-5; 9 bases match TRBD1. The V and J ends lost 0 bases and 11 bases, in that order; junction bases with no gene match: 13. Germline CDR1 is MNHEY and CDR2 is SVGEGT. The CDR3 runs 16 residues. Here the CDR3 reads CASSYSRGTGNNEQYF. Written as DNA, the CDR3 is TGTGCCAGCAGTTACTCCCGCGGGACAGGGAACAATGAGCAGTACTTC.

To note about this clonotype: This may be a read error: a much more frequent sequence differs by one nucleotide. The missing conserved phenylalanine or tryptophan at the end of this CDR3 makes a read error likely. The rearrangement joins TRBV7-2 to TRBJ1-4; D gene unclear. Germline assignment: CDR1 SGHTA and CDR2 FQGNSA. This CDR3 spans 15 amino acids. The V and J ends lost 1 base and 0 bases respectively, with 6 bases between them. The CDR3 loop reads CASSLGGTTNEKLFL. The CDR3 DNA sequence: TGTGCCAGCAGCTTAGGAGGTACAACTAATGAAAAACTGTTTTTG.

A few counts support this clonotype. The chain has TRBV30 and TRBJ1-1; no clear D gene. Deletions cut 2 bases from V and 4 bases from J, with 8 bases between. CDR3 length: 12 residues. CDR1 is GTSNPN and CDR2 is SVGIG in the germline V gene (reference sequence). Here the CDR3 reads CAWSPRSTEAFF. In DNA, the CDR3 is TGTGCCTGGAGTCCTCGTAGCACTGAAGCTTTCTTT.

The chain uses TRBV7-7 and TRBJ1-5; unclear D gene. Germline V gene data show CDR1 as SSHAT and CDR2 as FNYEAQ (reference sequence). The CDR3 length is 13 residues. CDR3 coding DNA: TGTGCTTGCAGCTTAGCGGAAAATCAGCCCCAGCATTTT. Protein sequence: CACSLAENQPQHF.

This clonotype was recorded many times. The chain uses TRBV5-1 and TRBJ1-5; D call uncertain. The CDR3 is 15 amino acids. CDR1 and CDR2 (germline): SGHRS, YFSETQ. Between the trimmed V and J ends, which lost 4 bases and 7 bases, there was a span of 18 bases. CDR3 amino acids: CASSPPGDQEQPQHF. The CDR3 DNA reads TGCGCCAGCAGCCCACCGGGCGATCAGGAGCAGCCCCAGCATTTT. The complete variable domain, with remaining parts taken from reference TRBV5-1 and TRBJ1-5, reads KAGVTQTPRYLIKTRGQQVTLSCSPISGHRSVSWYQQTPGQGLQFLFEYFSETQRNKGNFPGRFSGRQFSNSRSEMNVSTLELGDSALYLCASSPPGDQEQPQHFGDGTRLSIL.

To note about this clonotype: This may be a read error: a much more frequent sequence differs by one nucleotide. The chain links TRBV5-1 to TRBJ1-2; D might be TRBD1 (5 bases). Germline-derived CDR1 and CDR2 are SGHRS and YFSETQ. This CDR3 is built from 14 residues. V was clipped by 3 bases and J by 4 bases, with 13 bases between them. The DNA of the CDR3 is TGCGCCAGCAGCTCCTACGGGACGGGCTATGGCTACACCTTC. Its protein product is CASSSYGTGYGYTF.

V and J are TRBV27 and TRBJ1-4; possible D gene TRBD1, 5 bases. V lost 6 bases and J lost 3, with 8 bases in between. This CDR3 comprises 13 residues. CDR1 MNHEY and CDR2 SMNVEV come from the germline V gene (reference sequence). The CDR3 nucleotides are TGTGCCAGCAGCAGGGCCGCTAATGAAAAACTGTTTTTT. Its translation is CASSRAANEKLFF.

This clonotype was counted between two and nine times. The chain carries TRBV19 and TRBJ2-1; 7 positions match TRBD1. The V segment lost 9 bases and the J segment 8 bases; nucleotides outside the gene matches: 10. Germline V CDR1 and CDR2: LNHDA, SQIVND (reference sequence). The CDR3 is made up of 13 amino acids. The CDR3 reads CASQGQVRDEQFF. CDR3 bases: TGTGCCAGCCAAGGACAGGTTAGGGATGAGCAGTTCTTC.

This clonotype was observed a handful of times. This chain joins TRBV5-5 and TRBJ2-3; no clear D. This CDR3 has 15 amino acids. CDR1 is SGHKS and CDR2 is YYEKEE in the germline V gene (reference sequence). Trimming left V 0 bases short and J 1 base short, with 9 bases between. CDR3 residues: CASSLGLDRTDTQYF. Here the CDR3 DNA reads TGTGCCAGCAGCTTGGGGTTAGACCGCACAGATACGCAGTATTTT.

In this sample, this clonotype turned up a few times. The chain links TRBV20-1 to TRBJ2-7; D is ambiguous. Germline assignment: CDR1 DFQATT and CDR2 SNEGSKA (reference sequence). The CDR3 runs to 15 residues. V was clipped by 2 bases and J by 2 bases, with 16 bases between them. The CDR3 loop is CSARPPHRGTYEQYF. The CDR3 nucleotides read TGCAGTGCTAGACCCCCACACAGAGGAACCTACGAGCAGTACTTC.

This clonotype was counted ten times or more. The CDR3 DNA is TGTGCCAACAACGAAGGGGACAGGAGCTACGAGCAGTACTTC. Translating gives CANNEGDRSYEQYF. The rearrangement joins TRBV25-1 to TRBJ2-7; 8 bases agree with TRBD1. J was trimmed by 3 bases and V by 10 bases; bases with no gene match: 11. The V gene's germline CDR1 is MGHDK and CDR2 SYGVNS. This CDR3 is 14 amino acids long.

In the case of this clonotype: Just one base apart from a much larger clone, this may be a read error. V gene TRBV7-9 combines with J gene TRBJ2-1; 12 nucleotides agree with TRBD2. The germline gives CDR1 SEHNR, CDR2 FQNEAQ (reference sequence). The CDR3 extends over 16 amino acids. With V trimmed by 5 bases and J by 5 bases, 7 bases remained unmatched. In DNA, the CDR3 is TGTGCCAGCAGCCCTCCCCTAGCGGGGGGGGACAATGAGCAGTTCTTC. This sequence encodes CASSPPLAGGDNEQFF.

For this clonotype: This could be a read error, since a much larger clone is one nucleotide away. The chain couples TRBV6-2 or TRBV6-3 to TRBJ2-1; D unclear. CDR1 is MNHEY, CDR2 SVGEGT, per germline. V was pared by 6 bases and J by 6 bases, with 15 bases between. The CDR3 totals 14 residues. This CDR3 reads CASRHKGQFNEQFF. CDR3 DNA: TGTGCCAGCAGGCACAAGGGTCAGTTCAATGAGCAGTTCTTC.

As concerns this clonotype: This may stem from a read error, because a much larger clone lies one nucleotide away. V gene TRBV7-9 combines with J gene TRBJ2-3; 10 bases are shared with TRBD1. This CDR3 comprises 15 residues. Germline lookup yields CDR1 SEHNR and CDR2 FQNEAQ (reference sequence). Trimming took 6 bases from V and 0 from J; bases not matched to a gene: 3. The CDR3 DNA follows: TGTGCCAGCAGTGGGACAGGGGCTAGCACAGATACGCAGTATTTT. Translation: CASSGTGASTDTQYF.

CDR3 sequence reads: CASSPRDRGYSYNEQFF. The CDR3, as DNA: TGTGCCAGCTCACCACGAGACAGGGGATACTCCTACAATGAGCAGTTCTTC. V usage is TRBV18 and J usage is TRBJ2-1; 8 bases match TRBD1. The V gene end was trimmed by 1 base and the J gene end by 0 bases; junction bases not matched to a gene: 5. The CDR3 is made up of 17 amino acids. From germline, CDR1 is KGHSH and CDR2 LQKENI.

This clonotype appeared many times. The genes are TRBV30 and TRBJ1-2; a weak D match, TRBD1 (5 bases). The V end was cut by 2 bases, the J end by 6 bases, with 10 bases between. Germline values: CDR1 GTSNPN, CDR2 SVGIG (reference sequence). The CDR3 consists of 12 residues. CDR3 DNA: TGTGCCTGGAGTCAGGGACGGGATGGCTACACCTTC. Protein sequence: CAWSQGRDGYTF.

This clonotype was seen a few times. The V gene is TRBV20-1, the J gene TRBJ2-1, with TRBD1 identical over 8 bases. Germline CDR1 is DFQATT and CDR2 is SNEGSKA (reference sequence). The trim removed 6 bases at V and 8 bases at J, leaving 12 bases unmatched. The CDR3 loop spans 14 amino acids. The CDR3 DNA sequence: TGCAGTGCCGCGACCCCTACAGGGGGACATGAGCAGTTCTTC. Amino acid sequence: CSAATPTGGHEQFF.

For this clonotype: This may stem from a read error, because a much larger clone lies one nucleotide away. The rearrangement links TRBV9 to TRBJ2-7, with D perhaps matching TRBD1 (5 bases). The CDR3 is 14 amino acids. Germline V CDR1 and CDR2: SGDLS, YYNGEE. V lost 0 bases, J lost 3 bases, and 10 bases lay in between. CDR3 loop: CASSVGGNYYEQYF. The CDR3 DNA follows: TGTGCCAGCAGCGTAGGGGGCAACTACTACGAGCAGTACTTC.

Many counts were recorded for this clonotype. The V gene is TRBV20-1, the J gene TRBJ2-3; 7 nucleotides match TRBD1. V gave up 6 bases and J gave up 2 bases; unmatched junction bases: 5. CDR1 and CDR2 from the germline V gene are DFQATT and SNEGSKA (reference sequence). CDR3 length equals 13 residues. The CDR3 DNA follows: TGCAGTGCAACAGGGGCTTTCACAGATACGCAGTATTTT. It codes for CSATGAFTDTQYF.

This clonotype came up many times. V usage is TRBV5-6 and J usage is TRBJ1-1; weak D call: TRBD1 (5 bases). Trimming stripped 0 bases from V and 4 bases from J, with 7 bases between. The CDR3 extends over 13 amino acids. The V gene's germline CDR1 is SGHDT and CDR2 YYEEEE. The CDR3 nucleotides read TGTGCCAGCAGCTTGGTGGGGGTCACTGAAGCTTTCTTT. As protein: CASSLVGVTEAFF. The variable domain in full, with the rest retrieved from reference TRBV5-6 and TRBJ1-1, is DAGVTQSPTHLIKTRGQQVTLRCSPKSGHDTVSWYQQALGQGPQFIFQYYEEEERQRGNFPDRFSGHQFPNYSSELNVNALLLGDSALYLCASSLVGVTEAFFGQGTRLTVV.